This T cell receptor (beta chain) was documented in a study of molecular identifiers for immune sequencing clone quantification. Study-level information: Replicates partitioned RNA from approximately 20,000 or 100,000 naive CD8 cells into five parts, sequencing four.

This clonotype was picked up one time. The antigen remains undetermined. One entry per CDR3 protein, called by TCRdb with MiXCR from the PCR reads. The repertoire holds hundreds of thousands of distinct CDR3 sequences, over 25% seen once, with about 0.8% in the top ten. Trimming pared 6 bases from V and 6 bases from J, leaving 15 bases between. The CDR3 contains 14 residues. Naive CD8 libraries came from about 20,000 to 1,000,000 sorted cells with 10%, 30% or 50% RNA. The study, taken as a whole, reports: Barcode collisions between identical TCR molecules could shrink estimates of highly expanded clone sizes.

Source material: naive CD8+ T cells from blood, with Jurkat cell RNA spiked in. The subset here: FACS-sorted CD8+CD4-CCR7+CD45RA+ naive T cells. This clonotype was obtained from a human donor in good health. Some libraries in this study had Jurkat cell RNA spiked in. V usage is TRBV12-3 or TRBV12-4 and J usage is TRBJ2-1; D may be TRBD2 (6 bases). CDR3 sequence: CASSPSYSGNEQFF. The CDR3 coding sequence is TGTGCCAGCAGCCCAAGTTATAGCGGCAATGAGCAGTTCTTC.